This T cell receptor (beta chain) was sequenced for a study of cytomegalovirus exposure and HLA in healthy donors. Study results and limitations: In vitro experiments confirmed that a few CMV-associated chains were specific for CMV antigens. As a later analysis revealed, most CMV-associated TCR beta chains appeared HLA-restricted.

Comments on this clone: Its matching antigen is unknown.

The PCR contained 60 Vbeta and 13 Jbeta primers. Some clones are missing from TCRdb's copy, which holds only in-frame ones; the method was immunoSEQ multiplex PCR. This table has some 150,000 clones, 78% appearing once. The CDR3 is 15 residues long. Unmatched junction bases numbered 8, after V lost 0 bases and J lost 6 bases. Germline-derived CDR1 and CDR2 are SGHDT and YYEEEE. Material for sequencing was PBMCs. The sequence derives from a male donor in good health and CMV-seronegative. The chain combines TRBV5-6 with TRBJ2-7; 8 bases map to TRBD1. DNA of the CDR3: TGTGCCAGCAGCTTGGTGGGGACAGGTGGCCGCGAGCAGTACTTC. Translation: CASSLVGTGGREQYF.